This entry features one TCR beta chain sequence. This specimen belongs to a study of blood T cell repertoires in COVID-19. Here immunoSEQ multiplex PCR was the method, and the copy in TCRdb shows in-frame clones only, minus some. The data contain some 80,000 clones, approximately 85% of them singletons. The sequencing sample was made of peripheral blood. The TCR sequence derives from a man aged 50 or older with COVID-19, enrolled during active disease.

The CDR3 here is CASSQGPDSITDTQYF. For the CDR3, the DNA is TGTGCCAGCAGCCAAGGCCCGGACTCAATCACAGATACGCAGTATTTT. The chain combines TRBV3-1 (or the pseudogene TRBV3-2) with TRBJ2-3, with TRBD2 as a possible D gene (5 bases). The CDR3 totals 16 residues. The ends were cut back, 1 base at V and 2 bases at J, with 13 bases in the middle. Germline V gene sequence: CDR1 LGHDT, CDR2 YNNKEL (reference sequence).